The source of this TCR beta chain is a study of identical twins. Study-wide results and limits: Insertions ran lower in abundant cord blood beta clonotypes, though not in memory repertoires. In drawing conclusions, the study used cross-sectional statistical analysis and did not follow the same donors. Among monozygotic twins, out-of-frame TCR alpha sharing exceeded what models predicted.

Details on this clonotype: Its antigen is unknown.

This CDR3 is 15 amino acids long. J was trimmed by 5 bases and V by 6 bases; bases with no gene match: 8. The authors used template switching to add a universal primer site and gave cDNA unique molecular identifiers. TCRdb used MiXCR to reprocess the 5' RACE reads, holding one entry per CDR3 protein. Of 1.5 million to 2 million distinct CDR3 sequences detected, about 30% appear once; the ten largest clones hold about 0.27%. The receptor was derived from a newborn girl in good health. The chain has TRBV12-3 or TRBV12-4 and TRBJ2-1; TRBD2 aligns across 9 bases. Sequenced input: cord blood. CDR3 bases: TGTGCCAGCAGGCGCGCGGGGGGGGGAAACAATGAGCAGTTCTTC. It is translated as CASRRAGGGNNEQFF.